This TCR beta chain was obtained from a study of T cell responses to AZD1222 COVID-19 vaccine. The repertoire was sequenced with immunoSEQ multiplex PCR; TCRdb's copy has only in-frame clones and lacks some. The sample holds about 75,000 clones, approximately 90% seen once. The V gene's germline CDR1 is LNHNV and CDR2 YYDKDF (reference sequence). J gave up 0 bases and V 8 bases, and 6 bases lay outside the gene matches. This CDR3 has 14 residues. The clonotype was recovered from an adult who received the MenACWY meningococcal vaccine as a control. The specimen comprised peripheral blood, sampled 28 days after the second dose of the MenACWY control vaccine. The chain combines TRBV15 with TRBJ2-7; 8 bases fit TRBD2. CDR3 sequence reads: CATAAGGVSYEQYF. CDR3 bases: TGTGCCACCGCTGCCGGGGGGGTCTCCTACGAGCAGTACTTC.